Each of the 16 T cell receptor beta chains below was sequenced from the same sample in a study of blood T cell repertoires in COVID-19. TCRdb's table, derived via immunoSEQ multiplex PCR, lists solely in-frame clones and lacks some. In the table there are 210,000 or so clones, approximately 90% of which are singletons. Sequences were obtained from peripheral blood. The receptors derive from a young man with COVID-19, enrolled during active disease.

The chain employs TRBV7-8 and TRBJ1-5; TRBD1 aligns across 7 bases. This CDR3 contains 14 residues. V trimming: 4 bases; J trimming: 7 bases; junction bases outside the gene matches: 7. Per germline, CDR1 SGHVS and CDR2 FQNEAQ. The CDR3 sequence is CASSYIRGRQPQHF. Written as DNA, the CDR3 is TGTGCCAGCAGCTACATCAGGGGGAGACAGCCCCAGCATTTT.

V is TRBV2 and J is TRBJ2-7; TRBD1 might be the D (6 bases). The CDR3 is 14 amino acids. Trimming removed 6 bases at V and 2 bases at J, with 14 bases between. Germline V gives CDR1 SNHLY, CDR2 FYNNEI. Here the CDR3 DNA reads TGTGCCAGCAGGCCCCGGGACACGGCCTACGAGCAGTACTTC. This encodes CASRPRDTAYEQYF.

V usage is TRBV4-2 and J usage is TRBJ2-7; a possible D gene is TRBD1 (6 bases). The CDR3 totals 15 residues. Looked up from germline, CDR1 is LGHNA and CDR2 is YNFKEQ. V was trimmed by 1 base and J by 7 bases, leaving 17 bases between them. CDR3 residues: CASSQGPGPRGEQYF. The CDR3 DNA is TGTGCCAGCAGCCAAGGTCCTGGACCGAGGGGGGAGCAGTACTTC.

Here the CDR3 reads CATPDKTSGIYEQYF. The CDR3 DNA reads as TGTGCCACACCCGATAAGACTAGCGGAATCTACGAGCAGTACTTC. The chain joins TRBV6-4 to TRBJ2-7; TRBD2 aligns across 9 bases. This CDR3 contains 15 residues. J was trimmed by 3 bases and V by 10 bases; bases with no gene match: 13. CDR1 MRHNA and CDR2 SNTAGT come from the germline V gene.

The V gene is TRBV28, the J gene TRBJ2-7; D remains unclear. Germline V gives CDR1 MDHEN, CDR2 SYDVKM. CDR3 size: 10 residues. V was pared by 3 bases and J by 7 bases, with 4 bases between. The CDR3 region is CASSLREQYF. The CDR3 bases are TGTGCCAGCAGTTTGAGGGAGCAGTACTTC.

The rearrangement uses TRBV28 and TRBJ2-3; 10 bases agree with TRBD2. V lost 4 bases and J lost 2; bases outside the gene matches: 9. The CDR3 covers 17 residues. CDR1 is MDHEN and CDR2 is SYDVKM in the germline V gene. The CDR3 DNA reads TGTGCCAGCAGTTCTGGAGGACTAGCGGAAAACACAGATACGCAGTATTTT. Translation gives CASSSGGLAENTDTQYF. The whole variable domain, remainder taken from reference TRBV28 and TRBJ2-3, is DVKVTQSSRYLVKRTGEKVFLECVQDMDHENMFWYRQDPGLGLRLIYFSYDVKMKEKGDIPEGYSVSREKKERFSLILESASTNQTSMYLCASSSGGLAENTDTQYFGPGTRLTVL.

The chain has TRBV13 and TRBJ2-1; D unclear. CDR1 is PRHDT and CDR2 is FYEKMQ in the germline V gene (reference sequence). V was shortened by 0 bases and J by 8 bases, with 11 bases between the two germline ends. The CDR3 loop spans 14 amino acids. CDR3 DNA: TGTGCCAGCAGCTTAGGTAGCTTGGTCGATGAGCAGTTCTTC. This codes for CASSLGSLVDEQFF.

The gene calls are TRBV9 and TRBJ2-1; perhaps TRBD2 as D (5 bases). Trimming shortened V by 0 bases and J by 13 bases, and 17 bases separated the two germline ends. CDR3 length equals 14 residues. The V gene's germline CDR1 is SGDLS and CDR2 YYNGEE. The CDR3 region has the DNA TGTGCCAGCAGCGTAGCTTATACGGGATCCGACCAGTTCTTC. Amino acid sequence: CASSVAYTGSDQFF.

Here the CDR3 reads CASSLDGDEAFF. DNA of the CDR3: TGTGCCAGCAGCTTGGACGGGGATGAAGCTTTCTTT. The chain carries TRBV11-2 and TRBJ1-1, with D unresolved. Trimming left V 3 bases short and J 7 bases short, with 9 bases between. The CDR3 loop spans 12 amino acids. The germline CDR1 and CDR2 sequences are SGHAT and FQNNGV.

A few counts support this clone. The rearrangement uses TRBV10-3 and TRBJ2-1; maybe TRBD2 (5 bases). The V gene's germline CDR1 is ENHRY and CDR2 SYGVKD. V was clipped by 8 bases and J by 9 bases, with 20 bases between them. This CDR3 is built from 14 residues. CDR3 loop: CAILVHNITSEQFF. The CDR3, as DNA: TGTGCCATCCTCGTCCACAATATAACTAGTGAGCAGTTCTTC.

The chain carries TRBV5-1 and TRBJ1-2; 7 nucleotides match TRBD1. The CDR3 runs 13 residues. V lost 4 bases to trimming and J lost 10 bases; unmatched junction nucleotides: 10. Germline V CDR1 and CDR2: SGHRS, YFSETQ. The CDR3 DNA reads TGCGCCAGCAGCCCTCGGGACAGAGGTAACTACACCTTC. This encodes CASSPRDRGNYTF.

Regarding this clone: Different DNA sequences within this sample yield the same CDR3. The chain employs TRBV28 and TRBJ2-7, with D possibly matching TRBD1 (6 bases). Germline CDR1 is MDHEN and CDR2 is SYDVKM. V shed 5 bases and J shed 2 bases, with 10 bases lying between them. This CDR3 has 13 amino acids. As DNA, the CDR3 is TGTGCCAGCAGTCTCGGACAGCCCTACGAGCAGTACTTC. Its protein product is CASSLGQPYEQYF. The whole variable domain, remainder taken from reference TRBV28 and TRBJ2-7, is DVKVTQSSRYLVKRTGEKVFLECVQDMDHENMFWYRQDPGLGLRLIYFSYDVKMKEKGDIPEGYSVSREKKERFSLILESASTNQTSMYLCASSLGQPYEQYFGPGTRLTVT.

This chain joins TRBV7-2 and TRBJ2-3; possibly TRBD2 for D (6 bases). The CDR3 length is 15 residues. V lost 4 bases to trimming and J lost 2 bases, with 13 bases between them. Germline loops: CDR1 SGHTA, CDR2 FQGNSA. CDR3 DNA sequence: TGTGCCAGCAGCTCTCGGCGGGGAGTCACAGATACGCAGTATTTT. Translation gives CASSSRRGVTDTQYF. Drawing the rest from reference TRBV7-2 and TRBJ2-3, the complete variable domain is GAGVSQSPSNKVTEKGKDVELRCDPISGHTALYWYRQSLGQGLEFLIYFQGNSAPDKSGLPSDRFSAERTGGSVSTLTIQRTQQEDSAVYLCASSSRRGVTDTQYFGPGTRLTVL.

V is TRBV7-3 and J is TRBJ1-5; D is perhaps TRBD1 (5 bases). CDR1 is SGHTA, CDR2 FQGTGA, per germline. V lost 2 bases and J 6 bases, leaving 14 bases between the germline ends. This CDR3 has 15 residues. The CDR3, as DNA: TGTGCCAGCAGCTTATTCACAGGTCGGATTCAGCCCCAGCATTTT. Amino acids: CASSLFTGRIQPQHF.

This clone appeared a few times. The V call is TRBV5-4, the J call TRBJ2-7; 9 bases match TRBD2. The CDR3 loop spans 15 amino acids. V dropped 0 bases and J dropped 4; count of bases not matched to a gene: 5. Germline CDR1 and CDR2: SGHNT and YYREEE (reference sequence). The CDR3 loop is CASSLAAGGWYEQYF. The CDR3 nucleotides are TGTGCCAGCAGCTTGGCGGCGGGAGGGTGGTACGAGCAGTACTTC.

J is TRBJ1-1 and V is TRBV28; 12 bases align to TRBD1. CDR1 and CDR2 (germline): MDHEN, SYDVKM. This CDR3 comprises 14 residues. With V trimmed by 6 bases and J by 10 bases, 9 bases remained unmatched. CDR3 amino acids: CASRPRDRGRLAFF. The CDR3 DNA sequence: TGTGCCAGCAGGCCGAGGGACAGGGGGCGCCTAGCTTTCTTT. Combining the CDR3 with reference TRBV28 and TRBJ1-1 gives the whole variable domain DVKVTQSSRYLVKRTGEKVFLECVQDMDHENMFWYRQDPGLGLRLIYFSYDVKMKEKGDIPEGYSVSREKKERFSLILESASTNQTSMYLCASRPRDRGRLAFFGQGTRLTVV.